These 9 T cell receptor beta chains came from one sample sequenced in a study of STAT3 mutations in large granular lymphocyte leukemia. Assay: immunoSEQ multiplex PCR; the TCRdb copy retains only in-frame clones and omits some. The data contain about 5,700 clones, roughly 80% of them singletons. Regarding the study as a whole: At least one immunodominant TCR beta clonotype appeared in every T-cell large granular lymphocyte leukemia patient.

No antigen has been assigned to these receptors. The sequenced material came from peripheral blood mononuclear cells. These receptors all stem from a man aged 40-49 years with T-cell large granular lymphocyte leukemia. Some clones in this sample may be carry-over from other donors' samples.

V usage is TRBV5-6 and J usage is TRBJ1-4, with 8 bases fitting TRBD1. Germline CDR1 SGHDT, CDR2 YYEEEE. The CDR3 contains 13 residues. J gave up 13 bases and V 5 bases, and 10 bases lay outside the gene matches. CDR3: CASSPGQESLLFF. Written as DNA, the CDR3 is TGTGCCAGCAGTCCGGGACAGGAATCCTTACTGTTTTTT.

The CDR3 sequence is CASSYGTGLGNEQFF. CDR3 DNA sequence: TGTGCCAGCAGCTACGGGACTGGCCTAGGCAATGAGCAGTTCTTC. V gene TRBV7-9 combines with J gene TRBJ2-1; a possible D gene is TRBD2 (6 bases). V shed 4 bases and J shed 6 bases, with 16 bases lying between them. Germline lookup yields CDR1 SEHNR and CDR2 FQNEAQ (reference sequence). This CDR3 comprises 15 residues. Complete variable domain (other parts from reference TRBV7-9 and TRBJ2-1): DTGVSQNPRHKITKRGQNVTFRCDPISEHNRLYWYRQTLGQGPEFLTYFQNEAQLEKSRLLSDRFSAERPKGSFSTLEIQRTEQGDSAMYLCASSYGTGLGNEQFFGPGTRLTVL.

CDR3 protein: CASSLRIAGDVNNEQFF. The DNA of the CDR3 is TGTGCCAGCAGCTTGAGGATAGCGGGCGACGTCAACAATGAGCAGTTCTTC. V gene TRBV5-5 combines with J gene TRBJ2-1; 7 bases fit TRBD2. J gave up 5 bases and V 1 base, and 12 bases lay outside the gene matches. CDR3 length equals 17 residues. The germline V gene has CDR1 SGHKS and CDR2 YYEKEE (reference sequence).

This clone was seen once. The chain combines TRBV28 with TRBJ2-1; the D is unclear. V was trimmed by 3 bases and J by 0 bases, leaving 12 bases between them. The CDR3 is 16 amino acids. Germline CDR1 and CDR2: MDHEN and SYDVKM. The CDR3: CASSFSGISSYNEQFF. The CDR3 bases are TGTGCCAGCAGTTTCTCTGGGATTAGCTCCTACAATGAGCAGTTCTTC.

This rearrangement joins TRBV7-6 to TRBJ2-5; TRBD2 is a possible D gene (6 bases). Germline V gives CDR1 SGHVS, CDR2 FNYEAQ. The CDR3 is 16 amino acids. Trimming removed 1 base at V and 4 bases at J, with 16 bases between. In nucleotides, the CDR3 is TGTGCCAGCAGCTTAGGAGGTCCCGGGAGCCCAGAGACCCAGTACTTC. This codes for CASSLGGPGSPETQYF. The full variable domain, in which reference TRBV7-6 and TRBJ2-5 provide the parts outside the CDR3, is GAGVSQSPRYKVTKRGQDVALRCDPISGHVSLYWYRQALGQGPEFLTYFNYEAQQDKSGLPNDRFSAERPEGSISTLTIQRTEQRDSAMYRCASSLGGPGSPETQYFGPGTRLLVL.

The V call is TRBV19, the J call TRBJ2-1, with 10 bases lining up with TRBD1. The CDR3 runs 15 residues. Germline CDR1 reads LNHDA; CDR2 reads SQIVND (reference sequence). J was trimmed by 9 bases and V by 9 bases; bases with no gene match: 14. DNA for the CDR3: TGTGCCAGCCAACGCCGGGACAGGGGTAGTAGTGAGCAGTTCTTC. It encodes CASQRRDRGSSEQFF.

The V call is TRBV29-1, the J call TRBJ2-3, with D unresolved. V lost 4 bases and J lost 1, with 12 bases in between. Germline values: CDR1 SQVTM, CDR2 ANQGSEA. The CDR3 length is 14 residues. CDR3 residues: CSVVWQMGTDTQYF. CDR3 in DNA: TGCAGCGTTGTCTGGCAAATGGGCACAGATACGCAGTATTTT.

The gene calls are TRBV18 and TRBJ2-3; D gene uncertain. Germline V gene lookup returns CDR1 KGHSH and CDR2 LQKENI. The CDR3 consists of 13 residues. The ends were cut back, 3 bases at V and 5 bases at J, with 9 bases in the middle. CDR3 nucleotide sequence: TGTGCCAGCTCACCCCGCCCTGAAGATACGCAGTATTTT. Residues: CASSPRPEDTQYF.

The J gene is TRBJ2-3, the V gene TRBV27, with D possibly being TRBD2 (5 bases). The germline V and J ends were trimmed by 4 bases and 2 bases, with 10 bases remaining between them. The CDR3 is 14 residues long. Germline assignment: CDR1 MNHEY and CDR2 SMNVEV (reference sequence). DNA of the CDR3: TGTGCCAGCAGTTACAGCGGCTACACAGATACGCAGTATTTT. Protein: CASSYSGYTDTQYF.